Shown below are 26 T cell receptor beta chains from a single sample sequenced in a study of early T cells in non-severe SARS-CoV-2 infection. Via MiXCR, TCRdb re-called the 5' RACE reads, giving one row per CDR3 protein. The sample consists of tens of thousands of distinct CDR3 sequences, roughly an eighth of them appearing once. Sequencing used whole blood. These receptors were obtained from an adult who was a healthcare worker with PCR-confirmed SARS-CoV-2 infection or an uninfected control (not recorded which).

This clonotype came up many times. V usage is TRBV4-1 and J usage is TRBJ2-5; TRBD2 matches 7 bases. V dropped 0 bases and J dropped 1; count of bases not matched to a gene: 2. This CDR3 has 15 amino acids. Germline CDR1 reads MGHRA; CDR2 reads YSYEKL. CDR3 protein: CASSQDGTTQETQYF. The CDR3 coding sequence is TGCGCCAGCAGCCAAGACGGGACTACCCAAGAGACCCAGTACTTC.

This chain uses TRBV7-9 with TRBJ1-4; no reliable D call. CDR3 length: 12 residues. Germline values: CDR1 SEHNR, CDR2 FQNEAQ (reference sequence). V was trimmed by 5 bases and J by 8 bases, leaving 9 bases between them. CDR3 in amino acids: CASSRVEEKLFF. In DNA form, the CDR3 reads TGTGCCAGCAGCAGGGTTGAGGAAAAACTGTTTTTT.

CDR3 bases: TGTGCCAGCAGTTTTAATACAGGACTTTACAATGAGCAGTTCTTC. This translates into CASSFNTGLYNEQFF. The rearrangement links TRBV12-3 or TRBV12-4 to TRBJ2-1, with D perhaps given as TRBD1 or TRBD2 (5 bases each). The CDR3 covers 15 residues. The V and J ends lost 3 bases and 4 bases respectively, with 13 bases between them.

The chain has TRBV5-1 and TRBJ2-1, with 7 bases that match TRBD2. J gave up 3 bases and V 5 bases, and 14 bases lay outside the gene matches. CDR1 SGHRS and CDR2 YFSETQ come from the germline V gene. The CDR3 is 17 residues long. The CDR3 loop reads CASSGGRATHFYNEQFF. CDR3 bases: TGCGCCAGCAGTGGGGGGAGGGCTACCCATTTCTACAATGAGCAGTTCTTC.

This clonotype was picked up a small number of times. This CDR3 reads CSASGLAGGSSYNEQFF. The CDR3 DNA sequence: TGCAGTGCTTCCGGACTAGCGGGAGGGAGCTCCTACAATGAGCAGTTCTTC. The J gene is TRBJ2-1, the V gene TRBV20-1, with 15 bases that match TRBD2. The CDR3 is made up of 17 amino acids. The V and J ends lost 5 bases and 0 bases, in that order; junction bases with no gene match: 5. The germline V gene encodes CDR1 DFQATT and CDR2 SNEGSKA (reference sequence).

This clonotype was picked up many times. The chain is built from TRBV4-1 and TRBJ2-3; 9 nucleotides agree with TRBD1. This CDR3 has 15 amino acids. V gave up 0 bases and J gave up 4 bases; unmatched junction bases: 2. CDR1 and CDR2 from the germline V gene are MGHRA and YSYEKL. CDR3 sequence (DNA): TGCGCCAGCAGCCAAGAGGACAGGGGCGCAGATACGCAGTATTTT. Protein sequence: CASSQEDRGADTQYF.

This chain links TRBV2 with TRBJ2-1; the D gene is possibly TRBD2 (6 bases). CDR1 SNHLY and CDR2 FYNNEI come from the germline V gene. This CDR3 contains 13 residues. V dropped 8 bases and J dropped 4 bases, with 12 bases sitting between them. The chain's CDR3 is CASLRGGYNEQFF. CDR3 bases: TGTGCCAGCTTGCGAGGAGGGTACAATGAGCAGTTCTTC.

This clonotype appeared many times. The chain recombines TRBV4-1 with TRBJ2-1; perhaps TRBD2 as D (5 bases). Trimming took 1 base from V and 2 from J, leaving 12 bases between them. The CDR3 loop spans 16 amino acids. Germline V gene sequence: CDR1 MGHRA, CDR2 YSYEKL. For the CDR3, the DNA is TGCGCCAGCAGCCAAGGAGGGAGTCGTCCCTACAATGAGCAGTTCTTC. Residues: CASSQGGSRPYNEQFF.

This clonotype has just a few counts. V is TRBV18 and J is TRBJ2-5; D might be TRBD2 (5 bases). Germline V gene data show CDR1 as KGHSH and CDR2 as LQKENI. The CDR3 has 14 amino acids. Trimming removed 3 bases at V and 1 base at J, with 9 bases between. The CDR3 DNA reads as TGTGCCAGCTCACCGTTGAGGGCCCAAGAGACCCAGTACTTC. Translation: CASSPLRAQETQYF.

This clonotype was counted a few times. The chain combines TRBV3-1 with TRBJ2-7, with D maybe TRBD1 (6 bases). Germline values: CDR1 LGHDT, CDR2 YNNKEL (reference sequence). Trimming took off 4 bases at V and 5 bases at J, with 15 bases between the two ends. The CDR3 spans 14 residues. The CDR3 sequence is CASSLLQGTDEQYF. Written as DNA, the CDR3 is TGTGCCAGCAGCCTGCTACAGGGAACCGACGAGCAGTACTTC.

This chain uses TRBV12-3 or TRBV12-4 with TRBJ2-5; no firm D call. The CDR3 length is 11 residues. V shed 7 bases and J shed 5 bases, with 8 bases lying between them. In nucleotides, the CDR3 is TGTGCCAGCATGAGGCGGGAGACCCAGTACTTC. This sequence encodes CASMRRETQYF.

This clonotype has a count of ten or more. V and J are TRBV12-3 or TRBV12-4 and TRBJ1-3; tentative D call: TRBD1 (6 bases). Trimming removed 5 bases from V and 4 bases from J, with 12 bases in between. The CDR3 length is 14 residues. The CDR3 region is CASSTRGPGNTIYF. DNA of the CDR3: TGTGCCAGCAGTACACGGGGGCCCGGAAACACCATATATTTT.

The chain recombines TRBV6-4 with TRBJ1-1; TRBD1 matches at 7 bases. V gave up 7 bases and J gave up 6 bases; unmatched junction bases: 8. The germline CDR1 and CDR2 sequences are MRHNA and SNTAGT. CDR3 length: 13 amino acids. Written as DNA, the CDR3 is TGTGCCAGCAAAATGGGACAGCTTGCTGAAGCTTTCTTT. Protein sequence: CASKMGQLAEAFF.

The table lists this clonotype with many counts. This sequence joins TRBV10-3 and TRBJ2-2, with D maybe TRBD1 (7 bases). Germline CDR1 reads ENHRY; CDR2 reads SYGVKD. Between the trimmed V and J ends, which lost 5 bases and 6 bases, there was a span of 13 bases. CDR3 length: 14 residues. CDR3 sequence (DNA): TGTGCCATCAGTAGTCAGGGGGACTCCGGGGAGCTGTTTTTT. Its translation is CAISSQGDSGELFF.

The V gene is TRBV27, the J gene TRBJ2-7, with unresolved D. The V end lost 5 bases, the J end lost 6 bases, and 17 bases lay between the germline ends. Germline CDR1 reads MNHEY; CDR2 reads SMNVEV (reference sequence). The CDR3 contains 14 residues. CDR3 in amino acids: CASSRSQRAGEQYF. DNA for the CDR3: TGTGCCAGCAGTCGCTCTCAAAGGGCCGGCGAGCAGTACTTC.

This clonotype has a handful of counts. The chain joins TRBV9 to TRBJ2-7; D may be TRBD1 (6 bases). The CDR3 totals 15 residues. Per germline, CDR1 SGDLS and CDR2 YYNGEE. The germline V and J ends were trimmed by 4 bases and 3 bases, with 17 bases remaining between them. The CDR3 DNA sequence: TGTGCCAGCAGCTCCCGGGACACCGGGTTCTACGAGCAGTACTTC. Encoded protein: CASSSRDTGFYEQYF.

This clonotype was counted only a few times. This sequence joins TRBV5-1 and TRBJ2-5; 7 bases match TRBD1. Germline trimming cut 3 bases from V and 4 bases from J; bases unmatched to any gene: 12. The length of the CDR3 is 16 residues. The germline V gene encodes CDR1 SGHRS and CDR2 YFSETQ. DNA for the CDR3: TGCGCCAGCAGCTGGGGCCTAGGGACAGATGGAGAGACCCAGTACTTC. Protein product: CASSWGLGTDGETQYF.

In this sample, this clonotype turned up a few times. V is TRBV6-5 and J is TRBJ2-7, with TRBD1 as a possible D gene (6 bases). Germline loops: CDR1 MNHEY, CDR2 SVGAGI. With 7 bases removed from V and 4 bases from J, the gap between germline ends came to 14 bases. This CDR3 is 13 amino acids long. DNA for the CDR3: TGTGCCAGCAAACCCCCCCAGGGGTACGAGCAGTACTTC. It codes for CASKPPQGYEQYF.

This clonotype was recorded at least ten times. The rearrangement links TRBV11-2 to TRBJ2-2; perhaps TRBD1 as D (6 bases). The CDR3 extends over 14 amino acids. Trimming left V 3 bases short and J 6 bases short, with 11 bases between. Germline CDR1 is SGHAT and CDR2 is FQNNGV. The CDR3 DNA follows: TGTGCCAGCAGCTTTATCCCAGGGGCCGGGGAGCTGTTTTTT. Translation gives CASSFIPGAGELFF. The complete variable domain, with remaining parts taken from reference TRBV11-2 and TRBJ2-2, reads EAGVAQSPRYKIIEKRQSVAFWCNPISGHATLYWYQQILGQGPKLLIQFQNNGVVDDSQLPKDRFSAERLKGVDSTLKIQPAKLEDSAVYLCASSFIPGAGELFFGEGSRLTVL.

This clonotype was seen at least ten times. This rearrangement joins TRBV6-5 to TRBJ2-3; either TRBD1 or TRBD2 may fit D (6 bases each). The length of the CDR3 is 17 residues. CDR1 is MNHEY and CDR2 is SVGAGI in the germline V gene. Trimming removed 2 bases at V and 0 bases at J, with 15 bases between. The DNA of the CDR3 is TGTGCCAGCAGTTACATCGGTCCGGGGGCTAGCACAGATACGCAGTATTTT. Protein product: CASSYIGPGASTDTQYF.

In this sample, this clonotype turned up a few times. The CDR3 end shows no conserved phenylalanine or tryptophan, and so a read error is likely. This chain uses TRBV7-7 with TRBJ2-1, with 7 bases lining up with TRBD2. CDR1 SSHAT and CDR2 FNYEAQ come from the germline V gene (reference sequence). The CDR3 extends over 13 amino acids. CDR3 residues: CASSLAAGDEQFS. The CDR3 nucleotides are TGTGCTAGCAGCTTAGCGGCGGGGGATGAGCAGTTCTCC.

V is TRBV28 and J is TRBJ2-3; unclear D gene. From germline, CDR1 is MDHEN and CDR2 SYDVKM. Trimming stripped 4 bases from V and 2 bases from J, with 19 bases between. There are 17 residues in the CDR3. The CDR3 sequence is CASSSWAAGESTDTQYF. DNA for the CDR3: TGTGCCAGCAGTTCCTGGGCAGCTGGGGAATCCACAGATACGCAGTATTTT. Full variable domain (rest looked up from reference TRBV28 and TRBJ2-3): DVKVTQSSRYLVKRTGEKVFLECVQDMDHENMFWYRQDPGLGLRLIYFSYDVKMKEKGDIPEGYSVSREKKERFSLILESASTNQTSMYLCASSSWAAGESTDTQYFGPGTRLTVL.

The table lists this clonotype with a few counts. The chain carries TRBV20-1 and TRBJ2-1, with a possible D match to TRBD1 (6 bases). Germline loops: CDR1 DFQATT, CDR2 SNEGSKA (reference sequence). This CDR3 is built from 15 residues. V lost 2 bases to trimming and J lost 6 bases, with 17 bases between them. CDR3 region: CSARPPGVQGNEQFF. As DNA, the CDR3 is TGCAGTGCTAGACCCCCGGGCGTACAGGGCAATGAGCAGTTCTTC.

The V call is TRBV7-9, the J call TRBJ2-4; 8 bases agree with TRBD1. CDR3 size: 17 residues. Germline CDR1 and CDR2: SEHNR and FQNEAQ (reference sequence). V was clipped by 5 bases and J by 1 base; unmatched bases: 10. In DNA form, the CDR3 reads TGTGCCAGCAGCCCGTGGACAGGGCTGCGGGCCAAAAACATTCAGTACTTC. This codes for CASSPWTGLRAKNIQYF.

This chain uses TRBV5-1 with TRBJ2-7; TRBD1 or TRBD2 may be the D gene (5 bases each). V lost 2 bases, J lost 7 bases, and 19 bases lay in between. In germline, CDR1 is SGHRS, CDR2 YFSETQ. This CDR3 region has 15 residues. CDR3 bases: TGCGCCAGCAGCTTTGGGGCGGGCCTCACGGATGAGCAGTACTTC. It translates to CASSFGAGLTDEQYF.

The chain employs TRBV10-3 and TRBJ2-7; a weak D match, TRBD1 (5 bases). The germline CDR1 and CDR2 sequences are ENHRY and SYGVKD. This CDR3 comprises 19 residues. V was trimmed by 0 bases and J by 2 bases, leaving 23 bases between them. Here the CDR3 DNA reads TGTGCCATCAGTGAGTCGTACGGGTTTGAAGGGGCCCGAACCTACGAGCAGTACTTC. Its protein product is CAISESYGFEGARTYEQYF.